This TCR beta chain emerged from a study of cytomegalovirus exposure and HLA in healthy donors (dated by TCRdb to about 2017). Broadly, across the study: An earlier analysis of roughly 500 of the donors reported about 260 Gb of sequence data and 95 million to 120 million unique TCR beta sequences obtained from 150 million to 200 million T cells. Alongside the repertoire data, information on donor age, sex, ethnicity and CMV serostatus was compiled. The study combined high-throughput TCR immunosequencing, statistical association of individual TCRs with disease status, and machine learning to predict cytomegalovirus infection status. An early release that covered some 640 HLA-typed donors contained approximately 300 gigabases of sequencing data and 80 million or so unique TCR sequences. Besides the first cohort of about 730 subjects, a separate validation cohort made up of over 95 different subjects was used. Because of strong linkage in the cohort, a handful of DR-DQ haplotypes were treated as single units for association and clustering. Among about 360 genotyped donors of the cohort, an average of roughly 240,000 unique TCR beta nucleotide sequences were sequenced per donor, roughly 18% of them non-productive. In the later analysis, no new phenotypic data were used to find candidate immune exposures; instead, reliance was placed on TCR beta sequences and their occurrence across donors. The genetic ancestry cluster associated with self-reported Caucasian donors included 81% of the roughly 360 genotyped donors. To decide whether each TCR beta V gene segment behaved as functional or pseudogenic, an earlier analysis of approximately 620 of the donors relied on high-throughput TCR beta sequencing. The study aimed to test whether signatures of past pathogen exposure could be identified by cataloging public T cell receptors. Every discovery cohort repertoire had been produced on one sequencing platform. Typing coverage differed by locus: A, B, C, DRB1 and DQB1 were typed in about 620-640 donors, DQA1 in about 500, DPA1 in nearly 610, and DPB1 in roughly 470. To study patterns of TCR occurrence, a later analysis re-analyzed previously published TCR beta repertoires from 600 to 750 donors and added high-resolution HLA genotyping. The study profiled the T cell repertoires of 666 subjects by immunosequencing and related them to cytomegalovirus serostatus. HLA typing covered class I and class II loci at four-digit resolution. A later genetic analysis used genome-wide SNP genotypes for 398 of the 666 donors, treating that subset as a discovery cohort.

From cysteine to phenylalanine, the CDR3 is 15 amino acids long. Kept here is only the CDR3 DNA, which spans 45 bases and is read in frame from base 1. V drops 6 bases and J drops 1 base, leaving 13 bases in between. The germline V gene (reference sequence) yields LNHDA for CDR1 and SQIVND for CDR2. The method behind the library was the immunoSEQ multiplex PCR assay. A mixture of 60 forward primers for TCR Vbeta segments and 13 reverse primers for TCR Jbeta segments was used in the multiplex PCR. The CDR3 region of rearranged TCR beta genes was amplified from genomic DNA with a multiplex PCR assay. The amplified TCR beta libraries were sequenced on the Illumina HiSeq System as 87-base-pair reads. As for how the authors treated the data: A later analysis counted about 82 million unique TCR beta chains across the 600 to 850 repertoires, and 10 million to 12 million of these chains were shared by at least two donors. Raw reads were error-corrected and collapsed into unique sequences by a nearest-neighbor algorithm in which closely related sequences were merged to remove PCR and sequencing errors. CDR3 sequences were aligned to IMGT reference sequences to assign V, D and J gene segments. Each retained sequence needed at least a six-nucleotide match to both a V gene segment and a J gene segment. Rearrangements were called productive when the CDR3 lacked stop codons and stayed in frame with V and J; all others were non-productive. CDR3 was defined according to IMGT convention as the region running from the second conserved V-encoded cysteine to the conserved J-encoded phenylalanine. The earlier analysis of some 540 of the donors excluded any sequence lacking an unambiguous match to a single V gene segment. In an earlier analysis of several hundred of the donors, a V segment was called functional when productive rearrangements were above 56.7%, and segregating when the standard deviation between donors exceeded 5%. A statistical classification framework was built to diagnose cytomegalovirus status from the catalog of TCR beta chain sequences. V and J gene assignment, in a later analysis, came from comparing TCR nucleotide sequences with IMGT/GENE-DB human TR gene sequences. The TCRdist pipeline was used in a later analysis to assign CDR3 sequences and most-parsimonious VDJ recombination scenarios. A later analysis defined each TCR beta chain by its CDR3 amino acid sequence plus V-gene family, and excluded reads lacking a unique V-gene family. To address suspected cross-contamination and a sequencing artifact, a later analysis removed under 600 highly shared, low-generation-probability nucleotide sequences. For each public chain, a later analysis derived a clonal expansion index from normalized ranks of inferred template counts within each repertoire. Generation probabilities in a later analysis came from a VDJ recombination model fitted to out-of-frame rearrangements, and those results were checked against IGoR. Hypergeometric tests were used in a later analysis to score TCR-TCR, TCR-HLA and TCR-CMV co-occurrence, with a repertoire-size bias correction applied to the TCR pairs. A later analysis estimated false discovery rates by permuting HLA or CMV assignments 20 times. In a later analysis, co-occurring TCRs were grouped with DBSCAN, and TCRdist sequence similarity was added when clustering was performed within HLA-allele-positive subsets. Co-occurrence clustering excluded repertoires with fewer than 30,000 or more than 120,000 public chains, plus five with anomalous nucleotide sharing. Not all clones reach the TCRdb copy of this immuneACCESS table, which keeps in-frame sequences only. Checked studies attribute under half of the gap to unresolved V genes and leave the rest unexplained. V, J and clone size were drawn from that table, and D and trimming were deduced from the DNA. Present in this sample are over 95,000 clones, 76% of which were seen just once. The ten largest clonotypes hold 10% to 15% of the sample.

Overall study results and their limits: In a later analysis, some 18,000 TCR beta sequences were associated with specific HLA alleles at a false discovery rate of 0.05. A cluster of highly shared sequence variants was judged likely to represent a technical artifact of the sequencing pipeline. Only TCR beta chains were sequenced in this cohort, and the absence of alpha or paired-chain data limited detectable features. When HLA alleles, especially DR and DQ, strongly co-occurred, TCR associations were difficult to assign to individual alleles. Across donors, most TCR sequences were observed very rarely, whereas some public TCRs were present in many individuals. In a later analysis, HLA-associated TCR beta chains were found to be more clonally expanded and to have lower generation probabilities than equally common non-associated chains. In a later genetic analysis, a missense DCLRE1C variant was associated with V-gene and J-gene trimming of TCR beta chains, and the association was replicated in an independent cohort. According to a later analysis, parvovirus B19, influenza, CMV and Epstein-Barr virus appeared linked to several top co-occurrence clusters. In vitro tests confirmed that three of the cytomegalovirus-associated TCR beta chains recognize cytomegalovirus antigens. According to a later genetic analysis, donors in an Asian-associated ancestry cluster had fewer N-insertions in productive TCRs than the roughly 660-donor mean. Linkage disequilibrium might explain the correlated functional status among segregating V segments, but an unknown experimental factor could not be excluded. The study gave a list of about 170 TCR beta chains associated with cytomegalovirus. In both the original and validation cohorts, the classifier was reported to diagnose cytomegalovirus status with high specificity and sensitivity. Broadly in line with IMGT annotations, most TCR beta V segments showed up in productive rearrangements about 87% or about 30% of the time in an earlier analysis of 450 to 600 of the donors. Roughly uniform sequencing depth across donors was assumed in presence/absence analyses, although this assumption may not hold. According to a later analysis, most CMV-associated TCR beta chains appeared to be HLA-restricted, and the HLA associations seemed to be driven largely by CMV exposure. Because counts were too low, about 15 rarely observed V segments, including chromosome 9 orphons, were left out of the earlier analysis of 587 of the donors. A later analysis found that TCR association rates varied across HLA loci, with DRB1 alleles showing the most associated TCRs and HLA-C alleles the fewest. It was suggested by the authors that the approach could potentially be generalized to other disease states and immunological phenotypes. A further reported finding was that TCR beta sequences accurately predicted the HLA-A and HLA-B alleles for most subjects in the first cohort. Because the 87-base-pair reads could not distinguish some IMGT-functional V segments, including TRBV6-2 and TRBV6-3, those segments were excluded. Because some donors lacked HLA typing at each locus, the association tests relied only on the typed subset. For the cohort, immune exposure information was limited to CMV serostatus.

The cohort consisted of 600 to 750 healthy bone marrow donors. All cohort members were sampled while nominally healthy, although unrecorded immune exposures were likely present. The donor tested CMV seropositive and was one of the 289 seropositive cohort members. A peripheral blood sample was collected from each donor, and TCR beta sequencing was performed on peripheral blood mononuclear cells. The Qiagen DNeasy Blood Extraction Kit was used to extract genomic DNA from the blood cell samples. Regarding this clone: The antigen this receptor binds is unknown. Base qualities are not at hand, and no much larger clone is one base apart.

The chain links TRBV19 with TRBJ1-5; a tentative D match to TRBD1 spans 5 bases. This TCR came from a woman in her thirties or forties in good health and CMV-seropositive. The sequenced sample was PBMCs. The DNA sequence is as follows: TGTGCCAGTAGCTTCTGGGGGGACAGCAATCAGCCCCAGCATTTT. This yields the protein CASSFWGDSNQPQHF.